This T cell receptor beta chain came from a study of blood T cell repertoires in COVID-19. Study context: Whether acute or convalescent, the COVID-19 samples came from the United States, Italy and Spain. PBMCs, B-cell-depleted T cells, or T cells were the source of the cDNA or gDNA that made up the material.

Germline V CDR1 and CDR2: MGHRA, YSYEKL. The CDR3 is 13 residues long. Trimming at V came to 9 bases and at J to 9 bases, leaving 7 bases not matched to a gene. Ages ranged from about 18 to 100 years, with residence in under 25 US areas. In the original processing: Amplifying reference gene primers gave estimates of nucleated cell counts. Sequencing was performed with immunoSEQ multiplex PCR; in TCRdb, only in-frame clones are kept and a portion is missing. The DNA gave D and trimming, while V, J and clone size come from that table. The sample yields a few hundred thousand clones, around 87% seen once.

The specimen sequenced was PBMCs or T cells enriched from blood (not recorded which). V usage is TRBV4-1 and J usage is TRBJ1-6; TRBD1 aligns across 8 bases. This TCR was recovered from a man younger than 45 who had recovered from COVID-19. The CDR3 region has the DNA TGCGCCAGTAAGCAGGGGGCGAGTTCACCCCTCCACTTT. This encodes CASKQGASSPLHF.